The clone carrying this TCR beta chain appeared many times. The antigen is undetermined. Trimming removed 3 bases from V and 8 bases from J, with 16 bases in between. The CDR3 consists of 14 residues. TRBV12-4/TRBJ1-2 clonotypes were amplified with adaptor-ligated barcode primers. TCRdb reprocessed the multiplex PCR reads via MiXCR and lists one record per CDR3 protein. The data show 1,000 to 1,500 distinct CDR3 sequences, with less than 25% seen just once and 10% held by the top ten. CD4+CD45RO+CD25- cells were isolated as memory CD4+ T cells. Broader study findings: Greatest tumor Treg TCR overlap was with tumor naive CD4+ cells. Naive CD4+ cells shared 10% to 15% of tumor Treg sequences. In terms of TCR gene usage, tumor memory CD4+ T cells clustered together with blood and lymph node memory CD4+ cells, as well as with lymph node naive CD4+ cells.

Sequences were obtained from memory CD4+ T cells sorted from blood. Subset meaning: memory CD4+ T cells, CD4+CD45RO+CD25-. The gene calls are TRBV12-3 or TRBV12-4 and TRBJ1-2, with D possibly matching TRBD1 (5 bases). This clonotype was obtained from a female donor with breast cancer. CDR3 in amino acids: CASSFGPGRKGYTF. The CDR3, as DNA: TGTGCCAGCAGTTTTGGTCCAGGGAGAAAGGGCTACACCTTC.